Detailed here is one TCR beta chain. The CDR3 contains 14 residues. Germline lookup yields CDR1 SQVTM and CDR2 ANQGSEA. V lost 3 bases and J 4 bases, leaving 13 bases between the germline ends. This record belongs to a study of blood T cell repertoires in COVID-19. Background on the study: Italy, Spain and the United States were the sources of the convalescent and acute COVID-19 samples. The cDNA or gDNA used as material had been derived from T cells, B-cell-depleted T cells, or PBMCs.

As originally analysed: Amplified reference gene primers provided the basis for estimating nucleated cell counts. Some clones are missing from TCRdb's copy, which holds only in-frame ones; the method was immunoSEQ multiplex PCR. V and J calls and clone size are those listed in that table; D and trimming were worked out from the DNA. The table records approximately 120,000 clones, more than 75% of them present only once. The sequence was obtained from a human donor in a cohort sampled during active COVID-19. The gene calls are TRBV29-1 and TRBJ2-1, with a possible D match to TRBD2 (5 bases). The material sequenced was peripheral blood. The CDR3 coding sequence is TGCAGCGTTGACCTGGGAGAGGTTTACAATGAGCAGTTCTTC. Amino acid sequence: CSVDLGEVYNEQFF.